These T cell receptor beta chains were read from a single sample in a study of control samples from healthy donors and cancer patients. The protocol was immunoSEQ multiplex PCR, while the TCRdb copy is restricted to in-frame clones and leaves out a portion. The table records approximately 100,000 clones, more than 85% of them present only once. Sample: blood. The receptor source for this set is a woman aged 45-60 years in good health. Both conserved end residues are part of each CDR3. D genes are given only for firm matches. Some rows mark clone size as missing; the rest say once, few, many or name a class of expanded clone.

V,D,J,size,DNA,CDR3
TRBV5-6,-,TRBJ2-5,-,TGTGCCAGCAGCTTGGACGGGGAAAAAGAGACCCAGTACTTC,CASSLDGEKETQYF
TRBV27,TRBD1,TRBJ1-3,-,TGTGCCAGCAGTAGGGACAGGGGTTCTGGAAACACCATATATTTT,CASSRDRGSGNTIYF
TRBV7-3,-,TRBJ2-7,-,TGTGCCAGCAGCCCCCGGGATAACCGCGGGCAGTACTTC,CASSPRDNRGQYF
TRBV14,-,TRBJ2-1,-,TGTGCCAGCAGGGGCAGGGGGGTTTCCAATGAGCAGTTCTTC,CASRGRGVSNEQFF
TRBV7-3,-,TRBJ2-1,-,TGTGCCAGCAGCCCCCGGACTGATAATGAGCAGTTCTTC,CASSPRTDNEQFF
TRBV23-1,-,TRBJ2-7,-,TGCGCCAGCTACGCTCCGGCTAGCGCACTTTACGAGCAGTACTTC,CASYAPASALYEQYF
TRBV21-1,-,TRBJ2-6,-,TGTGCCAGCAGCAAAGACAGGGACCCCTCTGGGGCCAACGTCCTGACTTTC,CASSKDRDPSGANVLTF
TRBV5-1,TRBD1,TRBJ2-1,-,TGCGCCAGCAGCTTGACGACAGGGGGCCCGAATGAGCAGTTCTTC,CASSLTTGGPNEQFF
TRBV7-3,TRBD2,TRBJ2-3,-,TGTGCCAGCAGCTCTAGCGGAGATACGCAGTATTTT,CASSSSGDTQYF
TRBV7-9,TRBD1,TRBJ1-5,few,TGTGCCAGCAGCCTGGCAGGGGGGCGAAATCAGCCCCAGCATTTT,CASSLAGGRNQPQHF
TRBV5-1,-,TRBJ1-3,-,TGCGCCAGCAGCTCGGGTGATTCTGGAAACACCATATATTTT,CASSSGDSGNTIYF
TRBV18,-,TRBJ2-3,once,TGTGCCAGCTCACCACTGGGGACTTCCCCGGATACGCAGTATTTT,CASSPLGTSPDTQYF
TRBV7-6,TRBD1,TRBJ2-6,-,TGTGCCAGCAGCGCCGGGACAGGGGGAACCTCCGGGGCCAACGTCCTGACTTTC,CASSAGTGGTSGANVLTF
TRBV19,TRBD1,TRBJ1-5,once,TGTGCCAGTAGCGATAGGGTAGAGGACAGGGTAGTGCTACAGCCCCAGCATTTT,CASSDRVEDRVVLQPQHF
TRBV7-9,-,TRBJ2-5,-,TGTGCCAGCAGCTTAGAGCTAGGAGGGCTCAGGGAGACCCAGTACTTC,CASSLELGGLRETQYF
TRBV7-9,TRBD1,TRBJ2-7,once,TGTGCCAGCAGCACCGTCGGACAGGGCTACGAGCAGTACTTC,CASSTVGQGYEQYF
TRBV21-1,-,TRBJ2-2,many,TGTGCCAGCAGCCAGGTTAACACCGGGGAGCTGTTTTTT,CASSQVNTGELFF
TRBV7-3,-,TRBJ2-3,once,TGTGCCAGCAGCTTAGTAGCTACGGGCACAGATACGCAGTATTTT,CASSLVATGTDTQYF
TRBV5-1,TRBD2,TRBJ2-1,-,TGCGCCAGCACCCCTGGCGGGAGCTCCAATGAGCAGTTCTTC,CASTPGGSSNEQFF
TRBV9,-,TRBJ2-1,-,TGTGCCAGCAGCCCTGTATCCGGAGGGAGCTCCCACAATGAGCAGTTCTTC,CASSPVSGGSSHNEQFF
TRBV5-1,TRBD1,TRBJ2-1,-,TGCGCCAGCAGCCCTGACAGGGTCGATGAGCAGTTCTTC,CASSPDRVDEQFF
TRBV12-2,-,TRBJ1-1,-,TGTGCAAGTCGCTCCCCAGGAGGGTCGCCGAACACTGAAGCTTTCTTT,CASRSPGGSPNTEAFF
TRBV7-2,TRBD2,TRBJ2-7,-,TGTGCCAGCAGCTTAGGAGGTGGCGGGGGGGCGGCCTTCGAGCAGTACTTC,CASSLGGGGGAAFEQYF
TRBV27,TRBD2,TRBJ2-5,-,TGTGCCAGCAGCCCTAAGCGGGGGAGAGAAGAGACCCAGTACTTC,CASSPKRGREETQYF
TRBV18,-,TRBJ1-2,-,TGTGCCAGCTCACCAGGTCTGCATGGCTACACCTTC,CASSPGLHGYTF
TRBV7-8,-,TRBJ1-2,-,TGTGCCAGCAGCTCGATGCTACAGGTTCAGGGCTATGGCTACACCTTC,CASSSMLQVQGYGYTF
TRBV5-1,-,TRBJ2-3,-,TGCGCCAGCAGCTTGGTACGGGGGCCTAGCACAGATACGCAGTATTTT,CASSLVRGPSTDTQYF
TRBV30,-,TRBJ2-7,-,TGTGCCTGGAGTGTACCGGGGTTAATCAAAGGACGGGAGCAGTACTTC,CAWSVPGLIKGREQYF
TRBV18,-,TRBJ2-1,-,TGTGCCAGCTCGGATACGGGGTTAAGCTCCTACAATGAGCAGTTCTTC,CASSDTGLSSYNEQFF
TRBV7-2,TRBD2,TRBJ2-1,-,TGTGCCAGCAGCTTAGCCAGCGGGGTTAGGAGTGAGCAGTTCTTC,CASSLASGVRSEQFF
TRBV7-8,-,TRBJ2-5,-,TGTGCCAGCAGCTTACGCGGTCGCGGAGAGACCCAGTACTTC,CASSLRGRGETQYF
TRBV6-2/TRBV6-3,-,TRBJ2-2,once,TGTGCCAGCAGTTCCACCGGGACAAAGAACACCGGGGAGCTGTTTTTT,CASSSTGTKNTGELFF
TRBV7-3,-,TRBJ2-1,-,TGTGCCAGCAGCTTGGGCGGAGAGCAGTTCTTC,CASSLGGEQFF
TRBV14,TRBD1,TRBJ2-1,few,TGTGCCAGCAGCTCCCGACAGGGGTGGAATGAGCAGTTCTTC,CASSSRQGWNEQFF
TRBV9,TRBD2,TRBJ2-5,-,TGTGCCAGCAGCGTAGACGGGACTAGCGGGAGCCTGGAGACCCAGTACTTC,CASSVDGTSGSLETQYF
TRBV6-5,TRBD1,TRBJ1-5,-,TGTGCCAGCAGTTCCGACAGGGATCAGCCCCAGCATTTT,CASSSDRDQPQHF
TRBV27,-,TRBJ1-1,-,TGTGCCAGCAGGAGGGGGACGGGGATGAACACTGAAGCTTTCTTT,CASRRGTGMNTEAFF
TRBV18,-,TRBJ1-3,-,TGTGCCAGCTCACAAGATGTCACTGGAAACACCATATATTTT,CASSQDVTGNTIYF
TRBV13,TRBD2,TRBJ2-7,-,TGTGCCAGCAGCCTCCGGACTAGCGGGGGGCCGGAGCAGTACTTC,CASSLRTSGGPEQYF